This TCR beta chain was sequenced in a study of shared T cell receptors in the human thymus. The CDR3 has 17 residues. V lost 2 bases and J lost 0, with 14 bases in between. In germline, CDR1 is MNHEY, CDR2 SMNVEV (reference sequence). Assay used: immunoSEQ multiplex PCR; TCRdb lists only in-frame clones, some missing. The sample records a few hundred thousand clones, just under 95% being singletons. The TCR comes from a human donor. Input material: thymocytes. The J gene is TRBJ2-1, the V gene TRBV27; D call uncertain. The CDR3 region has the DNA TGTGCCAGCAGTTTAGAATGGTTGAGTGACTCCTACAATGAGCAGTTCTTC. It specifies CASSLEWLSDSYNEQFF.